This TCR beta chain was identified during a study of regulatory dendritic cells for organ transplantation. Study-level results: Memory CD8+ clonal expansion seemed more limited with regulatory than mature dendritic cells. Between individuals, the alloreactive memory CD8+ T cell pool differed considerably.

Allogeneic regulatory or mature dendritic cells were co-cultured for 5 days with CFSE-labeled sorted T cells at 1:10. CD4+ or CD8+ T cells were sorted as naive CD45RA+ or memory CD45RO+. J gave up 0 bases and V 4 bases, and 5 bases lay outside the gene matches. The CDR3 totals 16 residues. Germline CDR1 SGHRS, CDR2 YFSETQ. Worth noting for this clone: Its antigen remains unknown.

The table came from immunoSEQ multiplex PCR; TCRdb's copy has only in-frame clones and leaves some out. This repertoire shows roughly 20,000 clones, approximately 83% found once; its top ten account for around 0.68%. The sequence was obtained from a human donor in good health. Material for sequencing was naive CD4+ T cells from blood cultured with regulatory dendritic cells. Subset given: CD45RA+ naive T cells. This chain connects TRBV5-1 to TRBJ2-3, with 10 bases identical to TRBD2. The CDR3 DNA reads TGCGCCAGCAGCGCTAGCGGGAGAATAAGCACAGATACGCAGTATTTT. This sequence encodes CASSASGRISTDTQYF.